This record looks at one T cell receptor beta chain sequence and its context. The antigen is unknown. Preparation of the TCRbeta library was carried out with unique molecular identifiers. TCRdb analysed the PCR reads with MiXCR anew, one entry per CDR3 protein. Counted here are 81,000 or so distinct CDR3 sequences, roughly 15% occurring once; the ten biggest clones make up less than 20%. The data belong to a study of T-cell reconstitution after alpha-beta-depleted transplantation in children. General observations from the study: Day-60 TCRbeta diversity that was high in some patients was derived from surviving recipient T cells and thymic progenitors. Newly produced T cells mostly accounted for T-cell counts and diversity one year post-transplant. In patients about two months after transplant, alpha-beta T cells reportedly arose from several hundred expanded graft clones.

Sequencing was performed on PBMCs, mostly from graft donor cells, taken 180 days after TCRalphabeta/CD19-depleted stem cell transplant. The clonotype was recovered from a male patient aged 2-15 years who had a stem cell transplant for acute lymphoblastic leukemia, so the T cells may come from the graft donor.

Written as DNA, the CDR3 is TGTGCCAGCAACATGGACAGGAGTAGCAATCAGCCCCAGCATTTT. Protein: CASNMDRSSNQPQHF. The rearrangement links TRBV6-1 to TRBJ1-5; the match to TRBD1 covers 7 bases. The germline gives CDR1 MNHNS, CDR2 SASEGT. The J segment lost 0 bases and the V segment lost 7 bases, leaving 6 bases of the junction unmatched. CDR3 length equals 15 residues.